This T cell receptor beta chain stems from a study of blood T cell repertoires in COVID-19. CDR3 length equals 17 residues. V dropped 3 bases and J dropped 5; count of bases not matched to a gene: 14. CDR1 is SGDLS, CDR2 YYNGEE, per germline. Original handling: How many nucleated cells were present was estimated from reference gene primer amplification. Libraries were prepared by immunoSEQ multiplex PCR; TCRdb keeps only in-frame clonotypes and omits some of them. V, J and clone size are those of that table, while D and trimming were read from the DNA. The sample records just under 30,000 clones, over 75% being singletons.

Sequenced material: peripheral blood. The receptor was derived from an elderly man with acute or convalescent COVID-19. The chain uses TRBV9 and TRBJ2-5; TRBD1 aligns across 9 bases. The CDR3 sequence: CASSALGRTGAVETQYF. The CDR3 DNA reads TGTGCCAGCAGCGCTCTAGGCCGGACAGGGGCGGTGGAGACCCAGTACTTC.